This T cell receptor beta chain was recorded in a study of technical replicates of blood from several donors. The V gene's germline CDR1 is SGHNT and CDR2 YYREEE (reference sequence). The CDR3 loop spans 14 amino acids. Trimming removed 2 bases at V and 6 bases at J, with 11 bases between. Clones were read by immunoSEQ multiplex PCR, and TCRdb kept only the in-frame ones, dropping some. The sample includes almost 70,000 clones, over 80% of them seen just once. Sequences were obtained from PBMCs. The chain recombines TRBV5-4 with TRBJ1-4; TRBD1 might be the D (5 bases). The receptor was derived from a human donor in good health. Some clones in this sample may be carry-over from other donors' samples. CDR3 amino acids: CASSFGRDDEKLFF. CDR3 nucleotides: TGTGCCAGCAGCTTCGGCAGGGATGATGAAAAACTGTTTTTT.